The clone carrying this T cell receptor (beta chain) came up once. What it binds is not known. It was with a sample-barcoded 5' primer and a J-beta primer mix that a second PCR of roughly 7 to 12 cycles was run. Every sample gave at least 2.5 million paired-end reads containing CDR3. One entry per CDR3 protein results from TCRdb running MiXCR on the 5' RACE reads. The sample includes fewer than 900,000 distinct CDR3 sequences, 45% to 50% of them seen just once. Extractions gave at least 6 micrograms of total RNA per sample. This sample stems from a study of blood T cells in healthy people across ages. Study-level findings and limits: Observed TCR beta diversity per million T cells went down as age went up. This fall followed a roughly linear course with age. Both higher diversity and more naive CD4+ cells marked long-lived donors when set against aged donors.

Trimming took 0 bases from V and 6 from J, leaving 12 bases between them. Germline lookup yields CDR1 SGHRS and CDR2 YFSETQ. This CDR3 is 14 amino acids long. This receptor was taken from a woman aged 55-70 years in good health. V and J are TRBV5-1 and TRBJ1-2; D possibly corresponds to TRBD1 (5 bases). Sequencing input: blood. The CDR3 protein is CASSLESARDGYTF. In DNA, the CDR3 is TGCGCCAGCAGCTTGGAGTCAGCCAGGGATGGCTACACCTTC.